Listed here are 28 T cell receptor beta chains from one sample, sequenced in a study of response to subunit inactivated influenza vaccine. TCRdb re-derived calls from the RT-PCR reads in MiXCR, one entry per CDR3 protein. Of approximately 500,000 distinct CDR3 sequences in the sample, around 13% were seen once. Sequencing was performed on PBMCs from blood, taken about 12 days after vaccination. Source of these receptors: a man over 45 who received an inactivated influenza vaccine.

The rearrangement links TRBV20-1 to TRBJ2-4, with 7 bases fitting TRBD1. This CDR3 has 13 amino acids. Trimming at V came to 8 bases and at J to 5 bases, leaving 9 bases not matched to a gene. Germline V gene lookup returns CDR1 DFQATT and CDR2 SNEGSKA (reference sequence). The CDR3 spells CSTRQGAENIQYF. The CDR3 bases are TGCAGTACTCGACAGGGAGCGGAAAACATTCAGTACTTC.

This CDR3 reads CAWRRGGYNEQFF. In DNA, the CDR3 is TGTGCCTGGAGGAGGGGAGGCTACAATGAGCAGTTCTTC. The chain employs TRBV30 and TRBJ2-1, with D perhaps matching TRBD2 (6 bases). V lost 3 bases and J 3 bases, leaving 9 bases between the germline ends. Germline CDR1 is GTSNPN and CDR2 is SVGIG (reference sequence). The CDR3 extends over 13 amino acids.

The rearrangement uses TRBV18 and TRBJ2-1, with D perhaps assigned TRBD1 or TRBD2 (5 bases each). The CDR3 runs 17 residues. Germline assignment: CDR1 KGHSH and CDR2 LQKENI. V shed 1 base and J shed 5 bases, with 18 bases lying between them. Written as DNA, the CDR3 is TGTGCCAGCTCACCACTCCCGGGACCTGGAGCCCACAATGAGCAGTTCTTC. This encodes CASSPLPGPGAHNEQFF.

This clonotype has only a few counts. The rearrangement joins TRBV6-2 or TRBV6-3 to TRBJ2-5, with a possible D match to TRBD2 (5 bases). Deletions cut 1 base from V and 3 bases from J, with 15 bases between. The CDR3 runs 16 residues. Germline values: CDR1 MNHEY, CDR2 SVGEGT. CDR3 sequence (DNA): TGTGCCAGCAGTTACTTACCACCGCTGCGGGAAGAGACCCAGTACTTC. This codes for CASSYLPPLREETQYF.

The chain carries TRBV2 and TRBJ1-5, with 9 bases that match TRBD1. After removal of 5 bases from V and 5 bases from J, the junction contained 7 bases not matched to a gene. The CDR3 totals 15 residues. The V gene's germline CDR1 is SNHLY and CDR2 FYNNEI. CDR3 region: CASSSGQGPYQPQHF. CDR3 sequence (DNA): TGTGCCAGCAGTTCTGGACAGGGGCCCTATCAGCCCCAGCATTTT. Looking up the rest from reference TRBV2 and TRBJ1-5 gives the full variable domain: EPEVTQTPSHQVTQMGQEVILRCVPISNHLYFYWYRQILGQKVEFLVSFYNNEISEKSEIFDDQFSVERPDGSNFTLKIRSTKLEDSAMYFCASSSGQGPYQPQHFGDGTRLSIL.

J is TRBJ2-1 and V is TRBV5-6; 9 bases are a match to TRBD1. V dropped 6 bases and J dropped 6; count of bases not matched to a gene: 13. There are 16 residues in the CDR3. Germline values: CDR1 SGHDT, CDR2 YYEEEE. CDR3 protein: CASTTPGQGLVNEQFF. CDR3 sequence (DNA): TGTGCCAGCACGACTCCGGGACAGGGCTTGGTCAATGAGCAGTTCTTC.

The chain recombines TRBV7-8 with TRBJ2-1; D gene uncertain. The CDR3 sequence is 10 residues long. Per germline, CDR1 SGHVS and CDR2 FQNEAQ. V dropped 5 bases and J dropped 8 bases, with 4 bases sitting between them. The CDR3 coding sequence is TGTGCCAGCAGCATCGATGAGCAGTTCTTC. Translation gives CASSIDEQFF.

This clonotype has only a few counts. The chain combines TRBV7-2 with TRBJ1-6, with 8 positions matching TRBD1. This CDR3 contains 15 residues. In germline, CDR1 is SGHTA, CDR2 FQGNSA. Trimming cost V 4 bases and J 9 bases; bases outside gene matches: 8. In nucleotides, the CDR3 is TGTGCCAGCAGCTCCGGACAGGGTGGGATTTCACCCCTCCACTTT. It is translated as CASSSGQGGISPLHF.

In its sample, this clonotype was seen a few times. The chain is built from TRBV5-1 and TRBJ2-5; D is possibly TRBD1 (5 bases). The CDR3 is 13 amino acids. Deletions cut 4 bases from V and 4 bases from J, with 11 bases between. Germline-derived CDR1 and CDR2 are SGHRS and YFSETQ. The CDR3 DNA is TGCGCCAGCAGCAACGGACATCGAGAGACCCAGTACTTC. It translates to CASSNGHRETQYF.

The CDR3 DNA reads TGCAGTGCTAGAGTTAGCGGGAGATATCTCACAGATACGCAGTATTTT. Its protein is CSARVSGRYLTDTQYF. The chain uses TRBV20-1 and TRBJ2-3; 9 bases line up with TRBD2. V shed 1 base, J shed 2 bases, and the junction held 7 bases outside the gene matches. There are 16 residues in the CDR3. Germline V CDR1 and CDR2: DFQATT, SNEGSKA (reference sequence).

V usage is TRBV7-9 and J usage is TRBJ2-5; possibly TRBD1 for D (6 bases). V lost 4 bases, J lost 3 bases, and 9 bases lay in between. CDR1 and CDR2 (germline): SEHNR, FQNEAQ (reference sequence). The CDR3 covers 13 residues. CDR3 nucleotides: TGTGCCAGCAGCTCTTCAGGGGAAGAGACCCAGTACTTC. Encoded protein: CASSSSGEETQYF.

This clonotype has at least ten counts. This chain joins TRBV28 and TRBJ2-7; possibly TRBD1 for D (5 bases). Germline V gives CDR1 MDHEN, CDR2 SYDVKM. The CDR3 has 15 residues. V lost 3 bases and J lost 2, with 14 bases in between. CDR3 loop: CASSFPGQGTYEQYF. The CDR3 DNA sequence: TGTGCCAGCAGTTTCCCCGGGCAGGGCACCTACGAGCAGTACTTC.

The V call is TRBV20-1, the J call TRBJ1-1, with D possibly being TRBD1 (6 bases). This CDR3 has 11 amino acids. Germline loops: CDR1 DFQATT, CDR2 SNEGSKA (reference sequence). Trimming took 0 bases from V and 11 from J, leaving 10 bases between them. CDR3 loop: CSARDLQGAFF. DNA for the CDR3: TGCAGTGCTAGAGATTTGCAGGGGGCTTTCTTT.

This clonotype was counted a few times. The rearrangement joins TRBV29-1 to TRBJ2-1, with 10 nucleotides matching TRBD1. The CDR3 length is 14 residues. Per the germline V gene, CDR1 is SQVTM and CDR2 is ANQGSEA. V gave up 4 bases and J gave up 9 bases; unmatched junction bases: 9. The CDR3 coding sequence is TGCAGCGTTGTCCGGGACAGGGGTACTGGTGAGCAGTTCTTC. It is translated as CSVVRDRGTGEQFF.

This clonotype has a handful of counts. The chain recombines TRBV20-1 with TRBJ2-7, with D uncertain. This CDR3 contains 11 residues. Germline CDR1 DFQATT, CDR2 SNEGSKA (reference sequence). V was clipped by 6 bases and J by 3 bases, with 9 bases between them. As DNA, the CDR3 is TGCAGTGCCCGACCCGTCTACGAGCAGTACTTC. Translated: CSARPVYEQYF.

The chain links TRBV20-1 to TRBJ1-5, with D perhaps TRBD1 (5 bases). Trimming cost V 1 base and J 3 bases, with 16 bases left between them. Germline V gene sequence: CDR1 DFQATT, CDR2 SNEGSKA (reference sequence). This CDR3 region has 16 residues. CDR3 sequence (DNA): TGCAGTGCTAGAGTGGCAGGGCAAGCCTTCAATCAGCCCCAGCATTTT. This gives the protein CSARVAGQAFNQPQHF.

This clonotype showed up just a few times. The chain employs TRBV7-8 and TRBJ2-7; TRBD1 agrees at 9 bases. The germline V gene encodes CDR1 SGHVS and CDR2 FQNEAQ. Losses at the gene ends were 3 bases for V and 3 bases for J; bases not matched to a gene: 9. CDR3 length: 16 residues. CDR3 nucleotides: TGTGCCAGCAGCTTGGGGACACCGGGACAGGGCTACGAGCAGTACTTC. Residues: CASSLGTPGQGYEQYF.

This clonotype was observed many times. This chain uses TRBV5-1 with TRBJ2-7, with 7 bases lining up with TRBD2. The CDR3 contains 15 residues. CDR1 is SGHRS, CDR2 YFSETQ, per germline. V was pared by 3 bases and J by 2 bases, with 8 bases of the junction left unmatched. CDR3 sequence reads: CASSWGLPRPYEQYF. The CDR3 DNA reads as TGCGCCAGCAGCTGGGGACTACCAAGGCCCTACGAGCAGTACTTC. Using reference TRBV5-1 and TRBJ2-7 for the parts outside the CDR3, the full variable domain is KAGVTQTPRYLIKTRGQQVTLSCSPISGHRSVSWYQQTPGQGLQFLFEYFSETQRNKGNFPGRFSGRQFSNSRSEMNVSTLELGDSALYLCASSWGLPRPYEQYFGPGTRLTVT.

The V and J genes are TRBV13 and TRBJ2-3; D is tentatively TRBD1 or TRBD2 (5 bases each). The CDR3 has 15 residues. Trimming shortened V by 6 bases and J by 4 bases, and 17 bases separated the two germline ends. From germline, CDR1 is PRHDT and CDR2 FYEKMQ (reference sequence). The CDR3 region is CASREGIRDPDTQYF. The DNA for the CDR3 is TGTGCCAGCAGAGAGGGAATCCGGGACCCAGATACGCAGTATTTT. Drawing the rest from reference TRBV13 and TRBJ2-3, the complete variable domain is AAGVIQSPRHLIKEKRETATLKCYPIPRHDTVYWYQQGPGQDPQFLISFYEKMQSDKGSIPDRFSAQQFSDYHSELNMSSLELGDSALYFCASREGIRDPDTQYFGPGTRLTVL.

This clonotype was recorded at least ten times. CDR3 sequence (DNA): TGTGCCAGCAGTTCGACGGGGGGCCAAGAGACCCAGTACTTC. This codes for CASSSTGGQETQYF. The genes are TRBV6-2 or TRBV6-3 and TRBJ2-5, with 7 bases that match TRBD2. The CDR3 contains 14 residues. From germline, CDR1 is MNHEY and CDR2 SVGEGT. With 4 bases clipped from V and 1 base from J, the junction kept 3 bases outside the gene matches.

The gene calls are TRBV7-9 and TRBJ2-5; D gene uncertain. The CDR3 is made up of 14 amino acids. V lost 1 base and J 2 bases, leaving 8 bases between the germline ends. Looked up from germline, CDR1 is SEHNR and CDR2 is FQNEAQ (reference sequence). Here the CDR3 reads CASSLGSVQETQYF. The CDR3 DNA reads as TGTGCCAGCAGCTTAGGGTCGGTACAAGAGACCCAGTACTTC.

The rearrangement uses TRBV20-1 and TRBJ2-1, with 10 bases that match TRBD2. J gave up 4 bases and V 2 bases, and 5 bases lay outside the gene matches. The CDR3 extends over 15 amino acids. Germline CDR1 is DFQATT and CDR2 is SNEGSKA (reference sequence). The CDR3 sequence is CSARTLAGAYNEQFF. CDR3 nucleotide sequence: TGCAGTGCTAGAACCCTAGCGGGGGCTTACAATGAGCAGTTCTTC.

This clonotype was seen more than once but under ten times. The chain employs TRBV20-1 and TRBJ2-3; no clear D. Germline V lookup: CDR1 DFQATT, CDR2 SNEGSKA (reference sequence). Trimming shortened V by 1 base and J by 8 bases, and 13 bases separated the two germline ends. The CDR3 extends over 13 amino acids. This CDR3 reads CSARGPTAVTQYF. As DNA, the CDR3 is TGCAGTGCTAGAGGACCCACGGCGGTTACGCAGTATTTT.

The chain uses TRBV12-3 or TRBV12-4 and TRBJ2-7, with 14 bases identical to TRBD2. Trimming took 4 bases from V and 2 from J; bases not matched to a gene: 19. The CDR3 contains 21 residues. The CDR3 sequence: CASSYSFGTSGSYGDPYEQYF. The CDR3 DNA is TGTGCCAGCAGTTATAGCTTCGGGACTAGCGGGAGTTATGGAGATCCCTACGAGCAGTACTTC.

CDR3 residues: CASSQVPSEDYEQYF. The CDR3 DNA reads TGTGCCAGCAGCCAAGTTCCTAGCGAAGACTACGAGCAGTACTTC. This chain uses TRBV4-2 with TRBJ2-7; possibly TRBD2 for D (6 bases). Trimming removed 1 base at V and 3 bases at J, with 13 bases between. The germline gives CDR1 LGHNA, CDR2 YNFKEQ. The CDR3 length is 15 residues.

This clonotype was seen a handful of times. The chain is built from TRBV20-1 and TRBJ2-3; 9 positions match TRBD2. The ends lost 1 base at V and 6 bases at J; junction bases unmatched: 14. CDR1 is DFQATT and CDR2 is SNEGSKA in the germline V gene (reference sequence). This CDR3 is 17 amino acids long. CDR3 coding DNA: TGCAGTGCTAGAGCCGTTTCGATACTGGCGGGAGGGGATACGCAGTATTTT. Translation gives CSARAVSILAGGDTQYF.

The chain combines TRBV5-1 with TRBJ2-7; weak D call: TRBD2 (7 bases). The CDR3 is made up of 15 amino acids. V was shortened by 2 bases and J by 2 bases, with 14 bases between the two germline ends. Germline V CDR1 and CDR2: SGHRS, YFSETQ. For the CDR3, the DNA is TGCGCCAGCAGCTTAAGGTCCGGGGGGCCCTACGAGCAGTACTTC. It yields the protein CASSLRSGGPYEQYF. The variable domain in full, completed from reference TRBV5-1 and TRBJ2-7, reads KAGVTQTPRYLIKTRGQQVTLSCSPISGHRSVSWYQQTPGQGLQFLFEYFSETQRNKGNFPGRFSGRQFSNSRSEMNVSTLELGDSALYLCASSLRSGGPYEQYFGPGTRLTVT.

The V and J genes are TRBV15 and TRBJ2-2; D is unclear. From germline, CDR1 is LNHNV and CDR2 YYDKDF (reference sequence). Trimming removed 4 bases at V and 6 bases at J, with 3 bases between. The CDR3 runs to 11 residues. This CDR3 reads CATSNAGELFF. The CDR3 region has the DNA TGTGCCACCAGCAACGCCGGGGAGCTGTTTTTT.